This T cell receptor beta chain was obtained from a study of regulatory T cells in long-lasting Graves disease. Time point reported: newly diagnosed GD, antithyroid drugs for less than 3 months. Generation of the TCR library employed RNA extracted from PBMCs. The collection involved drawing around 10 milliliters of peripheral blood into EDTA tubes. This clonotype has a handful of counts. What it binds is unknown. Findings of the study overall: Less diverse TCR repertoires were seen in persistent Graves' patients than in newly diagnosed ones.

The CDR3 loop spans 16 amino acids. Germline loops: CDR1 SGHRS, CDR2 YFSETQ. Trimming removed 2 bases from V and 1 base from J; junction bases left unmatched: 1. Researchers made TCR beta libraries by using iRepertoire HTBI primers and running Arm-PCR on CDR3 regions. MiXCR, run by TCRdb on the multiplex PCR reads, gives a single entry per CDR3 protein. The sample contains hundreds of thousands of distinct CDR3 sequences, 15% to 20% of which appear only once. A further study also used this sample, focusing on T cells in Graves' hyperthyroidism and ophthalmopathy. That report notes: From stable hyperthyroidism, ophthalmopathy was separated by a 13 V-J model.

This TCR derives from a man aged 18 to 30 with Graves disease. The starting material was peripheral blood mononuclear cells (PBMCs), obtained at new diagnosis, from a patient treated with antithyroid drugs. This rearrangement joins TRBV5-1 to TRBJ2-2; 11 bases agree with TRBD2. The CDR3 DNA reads TGCGCCAGCAGCTTAACTAGCGGGAGGAACACCGGGGAGCTGTTTTTT. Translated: CASSLTSGRNTGELFF.